These 4 T cell receptor beta chains were sequenced from one sample in a study of T cell responses to AZD1222 COVID-19 vaccine. Profiled with immunoSEQ multiplex PCR; TCRdb holds only in-frame clones, not every one. The sample contains more than 100,000 clones, 93% of which appear only once. Specimen: peripheral blood, collected 28 days after the second AZD1222 dose. These receptors were collected from an adult who received the AZD1222 COVID-19 vaccine.

This chain joins TRBV6-5 and TRBJ2-5; no definite D call. Between the trimmed V and J ends, which lost 6 bases and 7 bases, there was a span of 9 bases. Germline CDR1 and CDR2: MNHEY and SVGAGI. CDR3 size: 11 residues. The CDR3 is CASSHAGTQYF. The CDR3 DNA reads as TGTGCCAGCAGCCACGCCGGGACCCAGTACTTC.

The genes are TRBV7-2 and TRBJ1-2; possible D gene TRBD1, 6 bases. There are 14 residues in the CDR3. Germline V CDR1 and CDR2: SGHTA, FQGNSA. V lost 6 bases and J 5 bases, leaving 16 bases between the germline ends. CDR3: CASSDGTGIYGYTF. The CDR3 region has the DNA TGTGCCAGCAGTGACGGTACAGGGATTTATGGCTACACCTTC.

The chain employs TRBV18 and TRBJ1-1; unclear D gene. The CDR3 length is 11 residues. V dropped 2 bases and J dropped 12 bases, with 10 bases sitting between them. The V gene's germline CDR1 is KGHSH and CDR2 LQKENI. This CDR3 reads CASSPGQMTFF. CDR3 nucleotide sequence: TGTGCCAGCTCACCAGGCCAGATGACTTTCTTT.

V usage is TRBV5-1 and J usage is TRBJ2-1; 9 bases are shared with TRBD1. The CDR3 has 17 amino acids. J was trimmed by 0 bases and V by 0 bases; bases with no gene match: 4. Germline V gives CDR1 SGHRS, CDR2 YFSETQ. CDR3 residues: CASSLAWDRASYNEQFF. The CDR3 nucleotides are TGCGCCAGCAGCTTGGCCTGGGACAGGGCCTCCTACAATGAGCAGTTCTTC.